This T cell receptor (beta chain) emerged from a study of T cells in Graves' hyperthyroidism and ophthalmopathy. Lactation, pregnancy, other autoimmune disease or uncontrolled infection excluded patients. In its sample, this clonotype was seen many times. Antigen: not known. Study outcomes and limitations: Researchers found most expanded thyroid clonotypes above 0.001 in blood as well. Researchers report that a 13 V-J model separated ophthalmopathy from stable hyperthyroidism. A median around 6 months before onset, the model predicted ophthalmopathy.

RNA transcripts provided the source from which TCR beta CDR3 regions were amplified. The TCR CDR3 was amplified in a first-round RT-PCR using the HTBI primer set. Each CDR3 protein gets one entry after TCRdb re-called the multiplex PCR reads with MiXCR. The table shows 480,000 or so distinct CDR3 sequences, with 46% occurring only once. V trimming: 4 bases; J trimming: 5 bases; junction bases outside the gene matches: 5. The CDR3 extends over 13 amino acids. Germline values: CDR1 SQVTM, CDR2 ANQGSEA. Material: peripheral blood or thyroid tissue (not recorded which). This sequence originates from an adult woman with Graves' disease, either hyperthyroidism or ophthalmopathy (not recorded which). The rearrangement joins TRBV29-1 to TRBJ1-1; 9 positions match TRBD1. The CDR3 region has the DNA TGCAGCGTTGGAAGACAGGGGGGAACTGAAGCTTTCTTT. Translated: CSVGRQGGTEAFF.